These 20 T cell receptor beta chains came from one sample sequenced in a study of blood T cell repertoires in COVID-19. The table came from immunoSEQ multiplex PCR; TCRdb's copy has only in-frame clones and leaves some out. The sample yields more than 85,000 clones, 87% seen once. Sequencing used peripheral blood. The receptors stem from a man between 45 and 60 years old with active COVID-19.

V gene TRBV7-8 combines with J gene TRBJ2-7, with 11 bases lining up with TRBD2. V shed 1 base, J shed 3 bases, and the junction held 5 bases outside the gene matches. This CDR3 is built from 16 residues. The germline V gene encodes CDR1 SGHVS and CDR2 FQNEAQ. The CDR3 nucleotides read TGTGCCAGCAGCTTAGGTAGCGGGGGGGCCGTCTACGAGCAGTACTTC. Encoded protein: CASSLGSGGAVYEQYF.

The CDR3 sequence: CASSLPPRLAGKYNEQFF. For the CDR3, the DNA is TGTGCCAGCAGCCTGCCCCCCCGACTAGCGGGGAAATACAATGAGCAGTTCTTC. This chain uses TRBV7-9 with TRBJ2-1; TRBD2 agrees at 11 bases. The germline CDR1 and CDR2 sequences are SEHNR and FQNEAQ (reference sequence). The CDR3 sequence is 18 residues long. The J segment lost 4 bases and the V segment lost 5 bases, leaving 13 bases of the junction unmatched.

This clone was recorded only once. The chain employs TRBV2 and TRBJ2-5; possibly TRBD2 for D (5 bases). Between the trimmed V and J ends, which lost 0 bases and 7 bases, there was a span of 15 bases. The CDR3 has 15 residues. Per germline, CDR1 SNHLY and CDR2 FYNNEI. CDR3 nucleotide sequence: TGTGCCAGCAGTGAAGCGCTTGTGAGGGATGGGACCCAGTACTTC. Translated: CASSEALVRDGTQYF.

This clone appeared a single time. In DNA form, the CDR3 reads TGCGCCAGCAGCCGCCTTGGGGGGGCGATCGGGGAGCTGTTTTTT. The encoded protein is CASSRLGGAIGELFF. The chain joins TRBV4-1 to TRBJ2-2, with a possible D match to TRBD2 (7 bases). Germline CDR1 MGHRA, CDR2 YSYEKL. This CDR3 has 15 residues. V lost 4 bases and J 7 bases, leaving 16 bases between the germline ends.

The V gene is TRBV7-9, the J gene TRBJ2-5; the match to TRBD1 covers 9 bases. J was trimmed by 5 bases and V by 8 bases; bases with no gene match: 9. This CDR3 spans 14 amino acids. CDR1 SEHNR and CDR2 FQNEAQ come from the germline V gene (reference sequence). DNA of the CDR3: TGTGCCAGCGACGGACAGGGGAGGGTGGAGACCCAGTACTTC. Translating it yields CASDGQGRVETQYF.

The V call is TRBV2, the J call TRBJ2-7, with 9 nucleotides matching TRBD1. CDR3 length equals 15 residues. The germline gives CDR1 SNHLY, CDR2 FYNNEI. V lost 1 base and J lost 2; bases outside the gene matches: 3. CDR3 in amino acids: CASSEVQGAAYEQYF. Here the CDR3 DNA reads TGTGCCAGCAGTGAAGTACAGGGGGCGGCCTACGAGCAGTACTTC.

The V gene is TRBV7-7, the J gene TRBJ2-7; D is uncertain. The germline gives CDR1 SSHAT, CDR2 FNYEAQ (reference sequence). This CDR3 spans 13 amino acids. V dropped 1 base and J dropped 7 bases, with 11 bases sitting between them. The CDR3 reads CASSLDPLREQYF. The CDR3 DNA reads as TGTGCCAGCAGCTTAGACCCCCTCCGGGAGCAGTACTTC. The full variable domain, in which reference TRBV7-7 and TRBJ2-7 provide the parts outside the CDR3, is GAGVSQSPRYKVTKRGQDVTLRCDPISSHATLYWYQQALGQGPEFLTYFNYEAQPDKSGLPSDRFSAERPEGSISTLTIQRTEQRDSAMYRCASSLDPLREQYFGPGTRLTVT.

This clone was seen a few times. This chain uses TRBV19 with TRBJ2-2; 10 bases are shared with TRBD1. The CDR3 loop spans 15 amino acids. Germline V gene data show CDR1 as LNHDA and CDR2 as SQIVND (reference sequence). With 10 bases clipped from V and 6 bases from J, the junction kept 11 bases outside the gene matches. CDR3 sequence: CATDRGQGWSGELFF. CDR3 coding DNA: TGTGCCACCGACAGGGGACAGGGGTGGTCCGGGGAGCTGTTTTTT.

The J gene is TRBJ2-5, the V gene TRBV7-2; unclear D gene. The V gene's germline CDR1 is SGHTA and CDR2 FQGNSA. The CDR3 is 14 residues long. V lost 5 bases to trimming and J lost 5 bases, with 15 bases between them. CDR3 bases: TGTGCCAGCAGCCCCGGCCCGTCGAGGGAGACCCAGTACTTC. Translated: CASSPGPSRETQYF.

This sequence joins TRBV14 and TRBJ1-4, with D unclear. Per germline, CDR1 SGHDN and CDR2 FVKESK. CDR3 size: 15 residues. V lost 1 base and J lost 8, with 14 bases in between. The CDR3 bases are TGTGCCAGCAGCCAAGGACTTTACACGGCAGAAAAACTGTTTTTT. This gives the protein CASSQGLYTAEKLFF.

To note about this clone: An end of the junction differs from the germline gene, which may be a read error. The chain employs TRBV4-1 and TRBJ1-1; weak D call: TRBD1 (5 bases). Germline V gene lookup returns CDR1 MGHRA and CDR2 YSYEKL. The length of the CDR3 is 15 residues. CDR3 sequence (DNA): TGCGCCAGCACCCAAATCCCAGGGTTTACCGGGAGGGCTTTCTTT. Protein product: CASTQIPGFTGRAFF.

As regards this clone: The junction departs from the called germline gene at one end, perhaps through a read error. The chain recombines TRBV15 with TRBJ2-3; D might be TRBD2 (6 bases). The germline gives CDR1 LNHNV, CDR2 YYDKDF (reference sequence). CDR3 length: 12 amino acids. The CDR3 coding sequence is TGTGCCACCAGCAGAGACCGGGCTTGGGGAGGTTTT. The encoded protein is CATSRDRAWGGF.

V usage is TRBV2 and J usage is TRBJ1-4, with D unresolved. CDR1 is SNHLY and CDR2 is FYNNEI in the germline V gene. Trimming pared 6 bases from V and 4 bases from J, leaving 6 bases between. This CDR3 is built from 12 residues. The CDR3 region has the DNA TGTGCCAGCAGGTATAATAATGAAAAACTGTTTTTT. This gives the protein CASRYNNEKLFF.

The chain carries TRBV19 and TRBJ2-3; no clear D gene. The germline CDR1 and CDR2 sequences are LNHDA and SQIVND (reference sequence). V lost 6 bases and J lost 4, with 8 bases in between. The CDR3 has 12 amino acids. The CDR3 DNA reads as TGTGCCAGTAGAGTGGCCGCAGATACGCAGTATTTT. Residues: CASRVAADTQYF.

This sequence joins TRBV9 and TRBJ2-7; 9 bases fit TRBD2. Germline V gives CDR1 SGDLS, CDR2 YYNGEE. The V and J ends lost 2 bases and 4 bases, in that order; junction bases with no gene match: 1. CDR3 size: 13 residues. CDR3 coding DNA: TGTGCCAGCAGCGTTACTAGCGGGTACGAGCAGTACTTC. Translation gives CASSVTSGYEQYF. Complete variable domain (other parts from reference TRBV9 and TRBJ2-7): DSGVTQTPKHLITATGQRVTLRCSPRSGDLSVYWYQQSLDQGLQFLIQYYNGEERAKGNILERFSAQQFPDLHSELNLSSLELGDSALYFCASSVTSGYEQYFGPGTRLTVT.

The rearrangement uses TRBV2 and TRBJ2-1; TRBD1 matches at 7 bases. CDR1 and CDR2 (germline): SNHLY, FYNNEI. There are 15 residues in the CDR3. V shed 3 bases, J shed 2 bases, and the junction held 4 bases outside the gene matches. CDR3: CASSEGTVTYNEQFF. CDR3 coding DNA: TGTGCCAGCAGTGAGGGGACAGTTACCTACAATGAGCAGTTCTTC.

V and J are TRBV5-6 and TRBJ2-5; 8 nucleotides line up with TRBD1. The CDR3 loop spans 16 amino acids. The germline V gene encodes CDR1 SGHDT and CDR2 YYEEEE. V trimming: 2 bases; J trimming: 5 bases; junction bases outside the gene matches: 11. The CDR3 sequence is CASSFSQGAKGETQYF. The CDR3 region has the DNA TGTGCCAGCAGCTTTTCGCAGGGGGCGAAGGGGGAGACCCAGTACTTC.

CDR3 nucleotide sequence: TGTGCCAGCAGCCTAAGGACAGGGGGCGGCGAGCAGTACTTC. Its translation: CASSLRTGGGEQYF. This sequence joins TRBV6-5 and TRBJ2-7, with 11 bases fitting TRBD1. CDR3 length: 14 residues. From germline, CDR1 is MNHEY and CDR2 SVGAGI. The ends lost 6 bases at V and 6 bases at J; junction bases unmatched: 7.

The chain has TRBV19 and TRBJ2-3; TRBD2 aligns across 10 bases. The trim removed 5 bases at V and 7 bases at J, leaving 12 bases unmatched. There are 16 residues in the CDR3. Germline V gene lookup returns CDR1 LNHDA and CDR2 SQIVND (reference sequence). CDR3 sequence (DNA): TGTGCCAGTAGTCCCTACCCCGAGCGGGGGGGTAATACGCAGTATTTT. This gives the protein CASSPYPERGGNTQYF.

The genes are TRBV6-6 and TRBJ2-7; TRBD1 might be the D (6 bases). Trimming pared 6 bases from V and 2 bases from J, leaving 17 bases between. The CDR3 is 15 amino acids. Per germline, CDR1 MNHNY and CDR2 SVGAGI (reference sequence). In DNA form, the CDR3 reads TGTGCCAGCAGACTCCGGGACACCGCACCCTACGAGCAGTACTTC. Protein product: CASRLRDTAPYEQYF.